This T cell receptor (beta chain) was captured by sequencing in a study of cytomegalovirus exposure and HLA in healthy donors. Both 60 Vbeta primers and 13 Jbeta primers went into the PCR. TCRdb keeps only in-frame clones here, not all; method: immunoSEQ multiplex PCR. The table for this sample gives 150,000 or so clones. This CDR3 comprises 15 residues. Germline V gene lookup returns CDR1 SGHTA and CDR2 FQGTGA. Turning to this clone: Relative to the germline gene, one junction end is altered; a read error may explain this.

The gene calls are TRBV7-3 and TRBJ2-2; 7 nucleotides agree with TRBD1. Sequenced: PBMCs. The receptor was derived from a woman aged 18-29 years in good health and CMV-seronegative. CDR3 sequence: CASSRDRQNTGEPFF. CDR3 sequence (DNA): TGTGCCAGCAGCAGGGACAGACAAAACACCGGGGAGCCGTTTTTT.